Sequencing of this T cell receptor (beta chain) was carried out in a study of blood T cell repertoires in COVID-19. Study overall: From the United States, Italy and Spain came samples of acute and convalescent COVID-19.

Germline CDR1 and CDR2: MDHEN and SYDVKM. V was clipped by 5 bases and J by 8 bases; unmatched bases: 14. There are 15 residues in the CDR3. Clones were read by immunoSEQ multiplex PCR, and TCRdb kept only the in-frame ones, dropping some. The sample lists some 250,000 clones; just under 85% were seen once. Each participant's cohort was designated according to participant-reported clinical history. Input material: PBMCs or T cells enriched from blood (not recorded which). The rearrangement joins TRBV28 to TRBJ1-2; TRBD1 matches at 7 bases. The TCR comes from a man aged 40-49 years who had recovered from COVID-19. This chain's CDR3 is CASSRPLVTGAGYTF. DNA of the CDR3: TGTGCCAGCAGTCGCCCCCTGGTCACAGGGGCCGGCTACACCTTC.